The 5 T cell receptor beta chains below come from one sample, sequenced in a study of blood T cell repertoires in COVID-19. TCRdb's copy holds only in-frame clones and misses some; the assay was immunoSEQ multiplex PCR. The sample holds tens of thousands of clones, about 81% seen once. The sequencing input was peripheral blood. These receptors all come from a human donor in a cohort sampled during active COVID-19.

This clone has just a few counts. The V call is TRBV5-4, the J call TRBJ1-4, with D possibly being TRBD1 (6 bases). Germline-derived CDR1 and CDR2 are SGHNT and YYREEE (reference sequence). The CDR3 has 15 residues. Trimming pared 3 bases from V and 8 bases from J, leaving 17 bases between. The CDR3 bases are TGTGCCAGCAGCTCAGGGGCCCAATCACGGGAAAAACTGTTTTTT. This codes for CASSSGAQSREKLFF.

This sequence joins TRBV19 and TRBJ1-4; weak D call: TRBD1 (5 bases). The CDR3 loop spans 15 amino acids. Germline V gene data show CDR1 as LNHDA and CDR2 as SQIVND (reference sequence). The V gene lost 5 bases and the J gene lost 3 bases, with 13 bases spanning the gap. The CDR3 reads CASSLHRLSNEKLFF. The DNA for the CDR3 is TGTGCCAGTAGTTTGCACAGGTTGTCTAATGAAAAACTGTTTTTT.

The rearrangement uses TRBV3-1 (or the pseudogene TRBV3-2) and TRBJ2-6; D might be TRBD1 (5 bases). V shed 4 bases and J shed 1 base, with 8 bases lying between them. Germline V gene data show CDR1 as LGHDT and CDR2 as YNNKEL (reference sequence). The CDR3 length is 15 residues. CDR3 coding DNA: TGTGCCAGCAGCCTAGACAGTTCTGGGGCCAACGTCCTGACTTTC. Translation: CASSLDSSGANVLTF.

To note about this clone: At the DNA level, this CDR3 is encoded by other sequences in the same sample as well. The CDR3 is CASSSTGWGTGELFF. CDR3 coding DNA: TGCGCCAGCAGCTCAACAGGGTGGGGCACCGGGGAGCTGTTTTTT. The chain combines TRBV5-1 with TRBJ2-2; TRBD1 is a possible D gene (6 bases). This CDR3 region has 15 residues. V lost 3 bases, J lost 4 bases, and 13 bases lay in between. Germline values: CDR1 SGHRS, CDR2 YFSETQ.

This chain uses TRBV7-2 with TRBJ2-2; 9 bases line up with TRBD2. This CDR3 has 15 residues. V dropped 6 bases and J dropped 0; count of bases not matched to a gene: 2. Germline lookup yields CDR1 SGHTA and CDR2 FQGNSA. The CDR3 loop reads CASRVAGANTGELFF. CDR3 nucleotide sequence: TGTGCCAGCAGAGTAGCGGGGGCGAACACCGGGGAGCTGTTTTTT.